This T cell receptor beta chain emerged from a study of siplizumab effects on memory and regulatory T cells. General study results and limits: Relative to controls at 26.9%, mappable alloreactive CD4+ clones exhibited a mean Treg-derived proportion of under 75% with siplizumab.

CDR3 length: 11 residues. Germline lookup yields CDR1 ENHRY and CDR2 SYGVKD. Trimming removed 10 bases at V and 5 bases at J, with 12 bases between. A remark on this clone: Antigen: not known.

Profiled with immunoSEQ multiplex PCR; TCRdb holds only in-frame clones, not every one. This table holds about 100,000 clones, 75% to 95% found once. The V call is TRBV10-3, the J call TRBJ2-7; no firm D call. The sequence was obtained from a human donor in good health. Sequencing used CD4+ T cells sorted from blood. CDR3 DNA: TGTGCCACCATGCTAGGCGACGAGCAGTACTTC. This gives the protein CATMLGDEQYF.